Shown below are 13 T cell receptor beta chains from a single sample sequenced in a study of T cells in Graves' hyperthyroidism and ophthalmopathy. There were TCR beta CDR3 regions amplified from RNA transcripts. An initial round of RT-PCR targeting the TCR CDR3 relied on the HTBI primer set. TCRdb redid the calling of the multiplex PCR reads with MiXCR, one entry per CDR3 protein. Of about 130,000 distinct CDR3 sequences detected, approximately 24% appear once; the ten largest clones hold 60% to 70%. Material: blood. These receptors were taken from a woman between 50 and 59 years old with Graves' hyperthyroidism that later progressed to Graves' ophthalmopathy.

CDR3 in amino acids: CATSRARAQGGEQFF. DNA for the CDR3: TGTGCCACCAGCAGAGCAAGGGCCCAAGGTGGGGAGCAGTTCTTC. The chain combines TRBV15 with TRBJ2-1; D unresolved. The V gene lost 1 base and the J gene lost 10 bases, with 17 bases spanning the gap. CDR3 length equals 15 residues. From germline, CDR1 is LNHNV and CDR2 YYDKDF (reference sequence).

This clonotype has a count of ten or more. The rearrangement uses TRBV28 and TRBJ2-5; D is ambiguous. Germline CDR1 reads MDHEN; CDR2 reads SYDVKM. The CDR3 has 15 residues. Trimming stripped 5 bases from V and 5 bases from J, with 18 bases between. The CDR3 sequence is CASSPLTSLQETQYF. As DNA, the CDR3 is TGTGCCAGCAGTCCGCTGACAAGCCTCCAGGAGACCCAGTACTTC.

This clonotype occurred many times. The V gene is TRBV6-1, the J gene TRBJ2-7; TRBD1 aligns across 7 bases. With 6 bases clipped from V and 2 bases from J, the junction kept 1 base outside the gene matches. The CDR3 loop spans 12 amino acids. In germline, CDR1 is MNHNS, CDR2 SASEGT. The CDR3 spells CASRTGTYEQYF. CDR3 nucleotides: TGTGCCAGCAGGACAGGGACCTACGAGCAGTACTTC.

This rearrangement joins TRBV19 to TRBJ1-5; the D gene is possibly TRBD1 (5 bases). CDR1 is LNHDA and CDR2 is SQIVND in the germline V gene (reference sequence). V lost 6 bases and J lost 4, with 16 bases in between. The CDR3 runs to 15 residues. Written as DNA, the CDR3 is TGTGCCAGTAGCCGAACTGGGACCGATAATCAGCCCCAGCATTTT. It translates to CASSRTGTDNQPQHF. The variable domain in full, with the rest retrieved from reference TRBV19 and TRBJ1-5, is DGGITQSPKYLFRKEGQNVTLSCEQNLNHDAMYWYRQDPGQGLRLIYYSQIVNDFQKGDIAEGYSVSREKKESFPLTVTSAQKNPTAFYLCASSRTGTDNQPQHFGDGTRLSIL.

This clonotype was detected a few times. The chain carries TRBV6-1 and TRBJ1-1; TRBD1 is a possible D gene (5 bases). V lost 6 bases and J 2 bases, leaving 10 bases between the germline ends. Germline loops: CDR1 MNHNS, CDR2 SASEGT. This CDR3 is 13 amino acids long. Written as DNA, the CDR3 is TGTGCCAGCAGCGACAGCCCTAACACTGAAGCTTTCTTT. Translating gives CASSDSPNTEAFF.

This clonotype appeared many times. V and J are TRBV20-1 and TRBJ1-6; the D is unclear. Per germline, CDR1 DFQATT and CDR2 SNEGSKA (reference sequence). There are 15 residues in the CDR3. V gave up 1 base and J gave up 7 bases, with 14 bases separating them. The CDR3, as DNA: TGCAGTGCTAGAGTGGCAGCCAGCGTAAATTCACCCCTCCACTTT. Translation: CSARVAASVNSPLHF.

Ten or more counts support this clonotype. The chain links TRBV2 to TRBJ1-5; D is unresolved. Looked up from germline, CDR1 is SNHLY and CDR2 is FYNNEI. The CDR3 totals 14 residues. The germline V and J ends were trimmed by 4 bases and 4 bases, with 11 bases remaining between them. As DNA, the CDR3 is TGTGCCAGCAGTGTAGGGCAGTTTAATCAGCCCCAGCATTTT. Translating it yields CASSVGQFNQPQHF. Supplemented by reference TRBV2 and TRBJ1-5, the full variable domain reads EPEVTQTPSHQVTQMGQEVILRCVPISNHLYFYWYRQILGQKVEFLVSFYNNEISEKSEIFDDQFSVERPDGSNFTLKIRSTKLEDSAMYFCASSVGQFNQPQHFGDGTRLSIL.

A remark on this clonotype: A junction boundary mismatches the germline segment, possibly from a read error. The J gene is TRBJ2-6, the V gene TRBV7-8; a weak D match, TRBD1 (5 bases). The CDR3 is made up of 18 amino acids. Germline-derived CDR1 and CDR2 are SGHVS and FQNEAQ. The CDR3 DNA reads as TGTGCCAGCAGCTTAGTAGGGGTGGACCCCTCTGGGGCCAACGTCCTGACCTTC. This codes for CASSLVGVDPSGANVLTF.

In its sample, this clonotype was seen once. The rearrangement uses TRBV29-1 and TRBJ2-7, with TRBD2 identical over 13 bases. V shed 4 bases, J shed 4 bases, and the junction held 10 bases outside the gene matches. Germline CDR1 and CDR2: SQVTM and ANQGSEA. CDR3 length: 16 amino acids. CDR3: CSVVLAGGPYGYEQYF. The CDR3 DNA is TGCAGCGTTGTACTAGCGGGAGGGCCGTATGGGTACGAGCAGTACTTC.

This chain uses TRBV20-1 with TRBJ1-4; D unresolved. Trimming removed 1 base from V and 6 bases from J, with 12 bases in between. CDR1 is DFQATT and CDR2 is SNEGSKA in the germline V gene (reference sequence). This CDR3 is 14 amino acids long. CDR3 sequence reads: CSARVAGIDEKLFF. DNA of the CDR3: TGCAGTGCTAGAGTCGCCGGGATAGATGAAAAACTGTTTTTT.

This clonotype was detected ten times or more. The chain has TRBV7-9 and TRBJ2-3; 12 bases align to TRBD2. The CDR3 length is 17 residues. Germline trimming cut 5 bases from V and 1 base from J; bases unmatched to any gene: 7. Germline CDR1 and CDR2: SEHNR and FQNEAQ (reference sequence). The CDR3 region is CASSLRLAGVGTDTQYF. CDR3 in DNA: TGTGCCAGCAGCCTTAGACTAGCGGGAGTCGGCACAGATACGCAGTATTTT.

The chain has TRBV15 and TRBJ2-4, with 7 bases aligning to TRBD2. The CDR3 is made up of 14 amino acids. V trimming: 6 bases; J trimming: 6 bases; junction bases outside the gene matches: 8. CDR1 is LNHNV, CDR2 YYDKDF, per germline (reference sequence). Here the CDR3 reads CATSNRGGGNIQYF. The CDR3 coding sequence is TGTGCCACCAGTAATAGAGGCGGGGGAAACATTCAGTACTTC.

This clonotype was seen a few times. The chain carries TRBV5-1 and TRBJ1-2; D not resolved. In germline, CDR1 is SGHRS, CDR2 YFSETQ. There are 12 residues in the CDR3. V lost 4 bases to trimming and J lost 7 bases, with 11 bases between them. The CDR3: CASSTRTSGYTF. The CDR3, as DNA: TGCGCCAGCAGCACCCGGACTAGTGGCTACACCTTC.